This T cell receptor beta chain was identified during a study of vaccination and CD4 T cells after COVID-19. The table lists this clonotype with a few counts. What it recognizes is unknown. Findings and caveats of the study: Spike mono-reactivity applied to 304 of 307 vaccine-specific clones detected in convalescent patients.

The length of the CDR3 is 15 residues. Germline CDR1 and CDR2: SNHLY and FYNNEI. V lost 3 bases and J lost 3, with 15 bases in between. Described treatment: approximately 9-day PBMC culture with coronavirus spike peptide pools or control peptides (ViraFEST assay). ViraFEST stimulated the growth of antigen-specific T cells using peptide pools and subsequently profiled their TCRs by sequencing. Every well contained over 1.5 million PBMCs, which were grown with approximately 9.6 IU/ml IL-2 and approximately 9.5 ug/ml peptide pools. Negative selection was the method that isolated CD4+ T cells after roughly ten days of culture. Sequenced with the Oncomine TCR Beta short-read assay was DNA taken from cultured CD4+ T cells. A single record per CDR3 protein comes from TCRdb applying MiXCR to the PCR reads. The sample includes under 6,000 distinct CDR3 sequences, 40% of them seen just once.

Material: CD4+ T cells from blood, cultured in vitro. The chain carries TRBV2 and TRBJ2-7; D may be TRBD1 or TRBD2 (6 bases each). This clonotype originated in a human donor who had recovered from COVID-19. In nucleotides, the CDR3 is TGTGCCAGCAGTGATTTGACAGGAGGGAACTACGAGCAGTACTTC. Amino acids: CASSDLTGGNYEQYF.